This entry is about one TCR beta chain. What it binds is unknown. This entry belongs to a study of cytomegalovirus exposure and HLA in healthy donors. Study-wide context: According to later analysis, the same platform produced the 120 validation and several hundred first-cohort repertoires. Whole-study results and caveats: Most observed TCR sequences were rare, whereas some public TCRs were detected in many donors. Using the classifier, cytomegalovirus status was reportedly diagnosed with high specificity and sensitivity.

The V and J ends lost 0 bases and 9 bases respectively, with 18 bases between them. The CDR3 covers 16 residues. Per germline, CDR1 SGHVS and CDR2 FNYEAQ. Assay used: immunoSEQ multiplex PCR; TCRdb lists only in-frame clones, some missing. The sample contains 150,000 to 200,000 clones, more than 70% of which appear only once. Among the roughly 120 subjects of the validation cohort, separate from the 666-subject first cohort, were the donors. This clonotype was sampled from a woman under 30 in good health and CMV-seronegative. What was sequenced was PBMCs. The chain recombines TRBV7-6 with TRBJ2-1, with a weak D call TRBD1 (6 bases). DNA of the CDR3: TGTGCCAGCAGCTTAGCCGGGACACCCGTAACTAGTGAGCAGTTCTTC. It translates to CASSLAGTPVTSEQFF.